This is a list of T cell receptor beta chains from one sample in a study of shared clonotypes between healthy human individuals. Clones were sequenced by immunoSEQ multiplex PCR, and TCRdb holds only the in-frame ones, with some missing. Of some 2 million clones in the sample, 85% to 95% are singletons; the top ten hold about 0.13%. The source material was naive CD4+ T cells sorted from blood. The receptor set was obtained from a man aged 18-30 years in good health. Each CDR3 is given with its conserved first and last residue. The order of the fields is J gene, CDR3 length, clone size, D gene, V gene, CDR3 protein, CDR3 DNA. D genes are given only for firm matches. Clone size is given for some rows only: seen once, a few or many times, or a class if the clone is expanded.

TRBJ2-4	11	NA	NA	TRBV6-5	CAGGTKNIQYF	TGTGCCGGGGGGACCAAAAACATTCAGTACTTC
TRBJ2-2	11	once	NA	TRBV25-1	CASRRAGELFF	TGTGCCAGCAGAAGGGCCGGGGAGCTGTTTTTT
TRBJ2-2	15	NA	NA	TRBV21-1	CASKITGRGTGELFF	TGTGCCAGCAAGATAACGGGGAGGGGCACCGGGGAGCTGTTTTTT
TRBJ2-7	15	NA	TRBD2	TRBV7-2	CASSILAGGSYEQYF	TGTGCCAGCAGCATATTAGCGGGAGGGTCCTACGAGCAGTACTTC
TRBJ2-3	17	NA	TRBD2	TRBV13	CASSEGTSGRALDTQYF	TGTGCCAGCAGCGAGGGGACTAGCGGGAGGGCGTTAGATACGCAGTATTTT
TRBJ2-7	15	NA	TRBD2	TRBV11-3	CASSDGLAGNYEQYF	TGTGCCAGCAGCGATGGACTAGCGGGGAACTACGAGCAGTACTTC
TRBJ1-4	16	NA	TRBD1	TRBV9	CASSPFSGTGNEKLFF	TGTGCCAGCAGCCCGTTTTCCGGGACAGGTAATGAAAAACTGTTTTTT
TRBJ2-1	13	NA	TRBD1	TRBV5-1	CASSYDRGNEQFF	TGCGCCAGCAGCTACGACAGGGGCAATGAGCAGTTCTTC
TRBJ1-4	14	NA	NA	TRBV6-6	CASSYSGSDEKLFF	TGTGCCAGCAGTTACTCCGGGTCCGATGAAAAACTGTTTTTT
TRBJ2-3	14	few	NA	TRBV11-2	CASSPRGSTDTQYF	TGTGCCAGCAGCCCTCGGGGTAGCACAGATACGCAGTATTTT
TRBJ2-7	12	NA	NA	TRBV30	CAWSATSYEQYF	TGTGCCTGGAGTGCGACTAGCTACGAGCAGTACTTC
TRBJ2-3	16	NA	NA	TRBV5-1	CASRFEQGRVPDTQYF	TGCGCCAGCAGATTTGAACAGGGACGTGTCCCAGATACGCAGTATTTT
TRBJ2-4	15	NA	NA	TRBV10-3	CAISPSGIAKNIQYF	TGTGCCATCAGTCCCTCGGGCATAGCCAAAAACATTCAGTACTTC
TRBJ1-1	15	NA	TRBD1	TRBV19	CASRTGQLGNTEAFF	TGTGCCAGTAGGACAGGGCAATTAGGGAACACTGAAGCTTTCTTT
TRBJ1-4	15	NA	TRBD1	TRBV25-1	CASSLGTGLGEKLFF	TGTGCCAGCAGCCTAGGGACAGGGTTAGGTGAAAAACTGTTTTTT
TRBJ1-1	15	once	TRBD1	TRBV14	CASSRTGSVNTEAFF	TGTGCCAGCAGTCGGACAGGGAGTGTGAACACTGAAGCTTTCTTT
TRBJ1-2	16	once	NA	TRBV10-3	CAISDHVRVANYGYTF	TGTGCCATCAGTGACCATGTCCGAGTAGCTAACTATGGCTACACCTTC
TRBJ1-6	15	few	NA	TRBV6-6	CASSYGRRVNSPLHF	TGTGCCAGCAGTTACGGTCGCAGAGTTAATTCACCCCTCCACTTT
TRBJ2-3	16	NA	NA	TRBV7-9	CASSLGGVGGTDTQYF	TGTGCCAGCAGCTTAGGAGGCGTCGGCGGCACAGATACGCAGTATTTT
TRBJ1-6	14	NA	TRBD1	TRBV6-1	CASSDPGQTSPLHF	TGTGCCAGCAGTGACCCGGGACAGACATCACCCCTCCACTTT
TRBJ1-2	12	NA	NA	TRBV18	CASVRDNYGYTF	TGTGCCAGCGTGAGGGATAACTATGGCTACACCTTC
TRBJ2-1	13	NA	NA	TRBV5-1	CASSLVLGNEQFF	TGCGCCAGCAGCTTGGTTTTGGGGAATGAGCAGTTCTTC
TRBJ2-3	12	NA	NA	TRBV7-2	CASSDLGDTQYF	TGTGCCAGCAGCGACCTCGGAGATACGCAGTATTTT
TRBJ2-6	14	NA	NA	TRBV30	CAWNLGAGANVLTF	TGTGCCTGGAATTTAGGGGCTGGGGCCAACGTCCTGACTTTC
TRBJ2-7	13	NA	TRBD2	TRBV2	CASRASGTYEQYF	TGTGCCAGCCGGGCTAGCGGCACCTACGAGCAGTACTTC
TRBJ1-3	15	NA	TRBD1	TRBV18	CASSRSGTERGTIYF	TGTGCCAGCTCACGATCCGGGACAGAGAGAGGCACCATATATTTT
TRBJ1-4	14	NA	NA	TRBV30	CAWRRTPSSEKLFF	TGTGCCTGGAGGCGGACACCCAGCAGTGAAAAACTGTTTTTT
TRBJ1-1	12	NA	NA	TRBV7-9	CASSSTSTEAFF	TGTGCCAGCAGCTCCACTTCCACTGAAGCTTTCTTT
TRBJ1-2	15	NA	TRBD1	TRBV29-1	CSVEERGQGAYGYTF	TGCAGCGTTGAAGAGCGGGGACAGGGAGCTTATGGCTACACCTTC
TRBJ2-1	14	NA	NA	TRBV9	CASSVGSTGNEQFF	TGTGCCAGCAGCGTTGGGAGCACCGGAAATGAGCAGTTCTTC
TRBJ1-4	15	NA	NA	TRBV6-5	CASSYSQGTNEKLFF	TGTGCCAGCAGTTACTCCCAGGGGACTAATGAAAAACTGTTTTTT
TRBJ1-6	16	NA	NA	TRBV27	CASSLWGATYNSPLHF	TGTGCCAGCAGTTTATGGGGGGCTACCTATAATTCACCCCTCCACTTT
TRBJ2-2	15	NA	NA	TRBV21-1	CASSGRQGCTGELFF	TGTGCCAGCAGCGGCCGACAGGGATGCACCGGGGAGCTGTTTTTT
TRBJ1-2	15	NA	NA	TRBV18	CASSTGVGTNYGYTF	TGTGCCAGCTCAACAGGAGTGGGGACTAACTATGGCTACACCTTC
TRBJ2-6	16	NA	NA	TRBV7-2	CASSRSGGAGANVLTF	TGTGCCAGCAGCCGTAGCGGTGGGGCTGGGGCCAACGTCCTGACTTTC
TRBJ1-1	12	NA	NA	TRBV6-6	CASSYIDGEAFF	TGTGCCAGCAGTTACATTGACGGTGAAGCTTTCTTT
TRBJ2-1	14	NA	NA	TRBV19	CASSKSRVINEQFF	TGTGCCAGTAGTAAGAGCAGGGTGATCAATGAGCAGTTCTTC
TRBJ2-3	15	NA	TRBD2	TRBV28	CASRTPGLGTDTQYF	TGTGCCAGCAGAACTCCGGGACTAGGCACAGATACGCAGTATTTT
TRBJ2-3	16	NA	NA	TRBV18	CASSPPHRVSTDTQYF	TGTGCCAGCTCACCACCTCACAGGGTTAGCACAGATACGCAGTATTTT
TRBJ1-3	14	NA	TRBD1	TRBV5-4	CASSAQGAGNTIYF	TGTGCCAGCAGCGCTCAGGGGGCTGGAAACACCATATATTTT
TRBJ2-1	16	NA	TRBD2	TRBV13	CASSSSRGTSGQEQFF	TGTGCCAGCAGCTCATCGAGAGGGACTAGCGGGCAAGAGCAGTTCTTC
TRBJ2-1	16	NA	TRBD2	TRBV5-1	CASSLVVGTSNNEQFF	TGCGCCAGCAGCTTGGTGGTGGGGACTAGTAACAATGAGCAGTTCTTC
TRBJ1-5	14	NA	TRBD1	TRBV19	CASTRDRSNQPQHF	TGTGCCAGTACCCGGGACAGGTCAAATCAGCCCCAGCATTTT
TRBJ2-7	13	NA	TRBD2	TRBV7-8	CASSRGLAGEQYF	TGTGCCAGCAGCCGGGGACTAGCAGGCGAGCAGTACTTC
TRBJ2-6	13	NA	NA	TRBV2	CARRLSGANVLTF	TGTGCCAGGCGGCTTTCTGGGGCCAACGTCCTGACTTTC
TRBJ1-2	13	NA	NA	TRBV9	CASSPQQGNGYTF	TGTGCCAGCAGCCCTCAGCAGGGGAATGGCTACACCTTC
TRBJ1-2	12	few	NA	TRBV28	CASSLSGYGYTF	TGTGCCAGCAGTTTATCAGGGTATGGCTACACCTTC
TRBJ1-1	13	once	NA	TRBV15	CATSRDSQTEAFF	TGTGCCACCAGCAGAGATTCGCAAACTGAAGCTTTCTTT
TRBJ1-1	16	NA	NA	TRBV6-5	CASSYPGTHINTEAFF	TGTGCCAGCAGTTACCCCGGGACCCATATCAACACTGAAGCTTTCTTT
TRBJ2-7	14	many	TRBD2	TRBV4-1	CASSQDAGDYEQYF	TGCGCCAGCAGCCAAGATGCGGGAGACTACGAGCAGTACTTC
TRBJ1-1	15	NA	NA	TRBV9	CASSPHSFPSTEAFF	TGTGCCAGCAGCCCTCACTCGTTTCCCAGCACTGAAGCTTTCTTT
TRBJ1-1	14	NA	TRBD1	TRBV27	CASSGTVMNTEAFF	TGTGCCAGCAGTGGGACAGTTATGAACACTGAAGCTTTCTTT
TRBJ2-7	16	NA	TRBD2	TRBV4-1	CASSQEGTSGSYEQYF	TGCGCCAGCAGCCAAGAAGGGACTAGCGGGAGCTACGAGCAGTACTTC
TRBJ1-5	14	NA	NA	TRBV11-2	CASSLQGGNQPQHF	TGTGCCAGCAGCTTACAGGGTGGCAATCAGCCCCAGCATTTT
TRBJ1-2	14	NA	TRBD1	TRBV5-4	CASSSTERGHGYTF	TGTGCCAGCAGCTCCACGGAAAGGGGGCACGGCTACACCTTC
TRBJ2-7	13	NA	TRBD1	TRBV27	CASSIRQGYEQYF	TGTGCCAGCAGTATTAGACAGGGGTACGAGCAGTACTTC
TRBJ1-2	13	NA	NA	TRBV2	CASSGQVNYGYTF	TGTGCCAGCAGTGGACAGGTCAACTATGGCTACACCTTC
TRBJ2-5	15	NA	TRBD2	TRBV6-1	CASSAGTSGVETQYF	TGTGCCAGCAGCGCCGGGACTAGCGGCGTAGAGACCCAGTACTTC
TRBJ2-2	16	NA	NA	TRBV15	CATSKMTGTYTGELFF	TGTGCCACCAGCAAAATGACAGGGACTTACACCGGGGAGCTGTTTTTT